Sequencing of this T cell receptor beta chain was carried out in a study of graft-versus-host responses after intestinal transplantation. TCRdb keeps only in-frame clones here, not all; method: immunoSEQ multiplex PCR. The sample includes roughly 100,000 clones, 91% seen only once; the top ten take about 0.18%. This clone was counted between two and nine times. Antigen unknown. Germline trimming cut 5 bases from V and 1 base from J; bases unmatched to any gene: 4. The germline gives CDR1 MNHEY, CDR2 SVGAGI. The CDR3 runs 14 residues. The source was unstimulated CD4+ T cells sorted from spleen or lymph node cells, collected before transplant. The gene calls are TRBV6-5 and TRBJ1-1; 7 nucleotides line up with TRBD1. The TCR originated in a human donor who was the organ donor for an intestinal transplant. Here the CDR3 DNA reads TGTGCCAGCAGTCGACAGGGCGGGAACACTGAAGCTTTCTTT. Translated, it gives CASSRQGGNTEAFF.